The 19 T cell receptor beta chains given below trace back to one sample, sequenced in a study of early T cells in non-severe SARS-CoV-2 infection. Using its own MiXCR run on the 5' RACE reads, TCRdb lists one record per CDR3 protein. The sample has 55,000 to 75,000 distinct CDR3 sequences, more than 7% seen once; the top ten hold roughly 3.5%. The material sequenced was whole blood. These receptor sequences come from an adult who was a healthcare worker with PCR-confirmed SARS-CoV-2 infection or an uninfected control (not recorded which).

This clonotype was counted a few times. The chain uses TRBV11-3 and TRBJ2-2; D unresolved. Germline assignment: CDR1 SGHNT and CDR2 YENEEA. This CDR3 has 14 amino acids. Trimming took 5 bases from V and 7 from J, leaving 14 bases between them. CDR3 DNA: TGTGCCAGCAGCCCTCGACATGGAAGCGGGGAGCTGTTTTTT. It yields the protein CASSPRHGSGELFF.

This clonotype was counted between two and nine times. This chain joins TRBV5-1 and TRBJ2-7; D gene uncertain. V dropped 3 bases and J dropped 0 bases, with 10 bases sitting between them. The CDR3 consists of 14 residues. Per the germline V gene, CDR1 is SGHRS and CDR2 is YFSETQ. The CDR3: CASSSDGDSYEQYF. CDR3 in DNA: TGCGCCAGCAGCTCAGACGGCGACTCCTACGAGCAGTACTTC.

This chain uses TRBV20-1 with TRBJ2-7; D ambiguous. V was clipped by 3 bases and J by 1 base, with 13 bases between them. CDR3 length equals 14 residues. Germline values: CDR1 DFQATT, CDR2 SNEGSKA (reference sequence). The CDR3 region has the DNA TGCAGTGCTAGTTCCCCGAGGTCTTCCTACGAGCAGTACTTC. It specifies CSASSPRSSYEQYF.

This clonotype was detected a few times. The chain has TRBV5-1 and TRBJ2-3; 9 nucleotides align to TRBD1. There are 14 residues in the CDR3. The germline V gene encodes CDR1 SGHRS and CDR2 YFSETQ. Trimming cost V 4 bases and J 6 bases; bases outside gene matches: 6. The DNA of the CDR3 is TGCGCCAGCAGCCTCGGGACAGGGACGGATACGCAGTATTTT. This codes for CASSLGTGTDTQYF. The whole variable domain, filled in from reference TRBV5-1 and TRBJ2-3, reads KAGVTQTPRYLIKTRGQQVTLSCSPISGHRSVSWYQQTPGQGLQFLFEYFSETQRNKGNFPGRFSGRQFSNSRSEMNVSTLELGDSALYLCASSLGTGTDTQYFGPGTRLTVL.

This clonotype was seen at least ten times. V and J are TRBV2 and TRBJ2-1, with 10 bases aligning to TRBD1. The CDR3 length is 15 residues. J gave up 8 bases and V 6 bases, and 10 bases lay outside the gene matches. Germline V gene sequence: CDR1 SNHLY, CDR2 FYNNEI. Here the CDR3 reads CASRPWGQGTDEQFF. The DNA of the CDR3 is TGTGCCAGCAGGCCCTGGGGACAGGGGACCGATGAGCAGTTCTTC.

This clonotype was detected ten times or more. The chain links TRBV6-6 to TRBJ2-5, with 8 positions matching TRBD1. The CDR3 spans 14 residues. Looked up from germline, CDR1 is MNHNY and CDR2 is SVGAGI (reference sequence). V was clipped by 0 bases and J by 3 bases; unmatched bases: 0. The CDR3 spells CASSYSTGEETQYF. The CDR3 coding sequence is TGTGCCAGCAGTTACTCGACAGGGGAAGAGACCCAGTACTTC.

The chain is built from TRBV4-2 and TRBJ2-1; D is unresolved. The CDR3 is made up of 14 amino acids. V was shortened by 0 bases and J by 7 bases, with 10 bases between the two germline ends. Germline CDR1 LGHNA, CDR2 YNFKEQ. The CDR3 loop is CASSQDGARNEQFF. DNA of the CDR3: TGTGCCAGCAGCCAAGATGGAGCGAGGAATGAGCAGTTCTTC.

There are many counts of this clonotype. The V call is TRBV3-1, the J call TRBJ2-7; D is uncertain. The CDR3 is 12 amino acids. The V gene's germline CDR1 is LGHDT and CDR2 YNNKEL (reference sequence). V was trimmed by 4 bases and J by 4 bases, leaving 8 bases between them. The CDR3 region has the DNA TGTGCCAGCAGCCTAAGAAATTACGAGCAGTACTTC. Translation: CASSLRNYEQYF.

This clonotype was recorded many times. The rearrangement links TRBV12-3 or TRBV12-4 to TRBJ2-7; 11 bases align to TRBD2. The CDR3 extends over 17 amino acids. V was pared by 3 bases and J by 1 base, with 8 bases of the junction left unmatched. The CDR3 DNA is TGTGCCAGCAGTTTGCCTCCCGGGACTAGCGGTTCCTACGAGCAGTACTTC. Its protein product is CASSLPPGTSGSYEQYF.

This clonotype has more than one count but fewer than ten. The junction departs from the called germline gene at one end, perhaps through a read error. The chain has TRBV7-9 and TRBJ2-5, with D unclear. Germline V gene data show CDR1 as SEHNR and CDR2 as FQNEAQ (reference sequence). The CDR3 sequence is 13 residues long. For the CDR3, the DNA is TGTGCCAGCAGCCCCTCCCCCTCTCTAGTAGAGCACTTC. Translation: CASSPSPSLVEHF. The whole variable domain, remainder taken from reference TRBV7-9 and TRBJ2-5, is DTGVSQNPRHKITKRGQNVTFRCDPISEHNRLYWYRQTLGQGPEFLTYFQNEAQLEKSRLLSDRFSAERPKGSFSTLEIQRTEQGDSAMYLCASSPSPSLVEHFGPGTRLLVL.

There are many counts of this clonotype. V usage is TRBV20-1 and J usage is TRBJ1-2; D gene uncertain. Germline values: CDR1 DFQATT, CDR2 SNEGSKA (reference sequence). The length of the CDR3 is 16 residues. V was clipped by 0 bases and J by 4 bases, with 18 bases between them. Written as DNA, the CDR3 is TGCAGTGCTAGAGATGCAGTCATAGGACGGCGCTATGGCTACACCTTC. Translated: CSARDAVIGRRYGYTF.

This clonotype came up a few times. This chain joins TRBV18 and TRBJ1-2, with 7 bases that match TRBD1. The CDR3 runs 15 residues. CDR1 is KGHSH, CDR2 LQKENI, per germline. The V and J ends lost 3 bases and 3 bases, in that order; junction bases with no gene match: 7. The DNA for the CDR3 is TGTGCCAGCTCACCCGGAACAGGGGCCGACTATGGCTACACCTTC. Amino acids: CASSPGTGADYGYTF.

In this sample, this clonotype turned up many times. The genes are TRBV6-5 and TRBJ2-1; 10 nucleotides align to TRBD2. V was clipped by 10 bases and J by 1 base; unmatched bases: 10. This CDR3 has 16 amino acids. In germline, CDR1 is MNHEY, CDR2 SVGAGI. The CDR3 DNA reads as TGTGCCACTACCGGCCCACTAGCGGGGTCCTACAATGAGCAGTTCTTC. It translates to CATTGPLAGSYNEQFF.

This chain joins TRBV29-1 and TRBJ2-5; D is undetermined. Per germline, CDR1 SQVTM and CDR2 ANQGSEA. V was trimmed by 4 bases and J by 3 bases, leaving 12 bases between them. This CDR3 region has 13 residues. The DNA of the CDR3 is TGCAGCGTTGCCCCCGGAGCAGAAGAGACCCAGTACTTC. Translation gives CSVAPGAEETQYF.

The V gene is TRBV19, the J gene TRBJ2-7, with D possibly TRBD1 on 6 matching bases. The CDR3 length is 14 residues. Between the trimmed V and J ends, which lost 2 bases and 0 bases, there was a span of 8 bases. Germline V gene lookup returns CDR1 LNHDA and CDR2 SQIVND (reference sequence). The CDR3 bases are TGTGCCAGTAGTATAAGGGGGAACTCCTACGAGCAGTACTTC. It encodes CASSIRGNSYEQYF.

This clonotype has a handful of counts. The chain employs TRBV30 and TRBJ2-7, with 8 positions matching TRBD2. Trimming at V came to 2 bases and at J to 6 bases, leaving 12 bases not matched to a gene. The CDR3 consists of 15 residues. Germline V CDR1 and CDR2: GTSNPN, SVGIG (reference sequence). The CDR3 DNA is TGTGCCTGGAGTTGGGGACTAGTATCGGGCGGCGAGCAGTACTTC. This sequence encodes CAWSWGLVSGGEQYF.

This rearrangement joins TRBV10-1 to TRBJ2-1; TRBD1 matches 7 bases. J was trimmed by 5 bases and V by 7 bases; bases with no gene match: 5. Germline V gene sequence: CDR1 WNHNN, CDR2 SYGVQD (reference sequence). The CDR3 totals 13 residues. CDR3 sequence reads: CASKGGENNEQFF. CDR3 sequence (DNA): TGCGCCAGCAAAGGGGGCGAGAACAATGAGCAGTTCTTC.

A few counts support this clonotype. The chain links TRBV25-1 to TRBJ2-7, with 10 bases that match TRBD1. Trimming cost V 6 bases and J 6 bases; bases outside gene matches: 5. The CDR3 loop spans 13 amino acids. Germline V gives CDR1 MGHDK, CDR2 SYGVNS. The CDR3 here is CASRGWDRGEQYF. The CDR3 nucleotides are TGTGCCAGCAGAGGATGGGACAGGGGCGAGCAGTACTTC.

This clonotype was seen repeatedly, ten times or more. The genes are TRBV5-1 and TRBJ1-2; D gene unclear. This CDR3 has 13 amino acids. Trimming stripped 1 base from V and 2 bases from J, with 6 bases between. Germline assignment: CDR1 SGHRS and CDR2 YFSETQ. CDR3 coding DNA: TGCGCCAGCAGCTTGTACGGAAACTATGGCTACACCTTC. Translation: CASSLYGNYGYTF.